This TCR beta chain was documented in a study of cytomegalovirus exposure and HLA in healthy donors. The study, taken as a whole, reports: Cytomegalovirus association was listed for about 160 TCR beta chains. A few V segments could not be told apart, such as TRBV6-2 and TRBV6-3, and were left out. Productive status was seen about 87% or about 30% of the time for most TCR beta V segments in an earlier analysis.

This CDR3 has 15 residues. Germline CDR1 is SNHLY and CDR2 is FYNNEI. Trimming took 6 bases from V and 4 from J, leaving 15 bases between them. About this clone: Its specificity is unknown. This specimen includes other DNA sequences encoding the same CDR3.

Use of 60 Vbeta and 13 Jbeta primers characterized the PCR. Source study methods: Later analysis identified tens of millions of unique TCR beta chains, about 10 million shared. Sequencing used immunoSEQ multiplex PCR; TCRdb keeps in-frame clones, though not all of them. V and J calls and clone size are as listed in that table; D and trimming were resolved from the DNA. The sample contains roughly 57,000 clones, 70% to 85% of which appear only once. The sample taken for sequencing was PBMCs. The chain employs TRBV2 and TRBJ1-4; possible D gene TRBD1, 6 bases. The sequence was collected from a man aged 50 to 60 in good health and CMV-seronegative. The CDR3 loop reads CASSLGTMFNEKLFF. The CDR3 DNA reads TGTGCCAGCAGCCTAGGGACAATGTTTAATGAAAAACTGTTTTTT.